The 25 T cell receptor beta chains listed next were all sequenced from one sample in a study of T cell responses to AZD1222 COVID-19 vaccine. The data were produced by immunoSEQ multiplex PCR, yet TCRdb's version contains in-frame clones alone and is incomplete. This sample has some 110,000 clones, with roughly nine tenths found just once. The sample was peripheral blood, taken 28 days after the second AZD1222 dose. All receptors come from an adult who received the AZD1222 COVID-19 vaccine.

The genes are TRBV19 and TRBJ2-7, with 13 bases fitting TRBD2. The CDR3 runs 15 residues. From germline, CDR1 is LNHDA and CDR2 SQIVND (reference sequence). V lost 4 bases, J lost 6 bases, and 6 bases stayed unmatched. CDR3 sequence: CASSTGLAGSSEQYF. CDR3 DNA: TGTGCCAGTAGTACGGGACTAGCGGGATCGTCCGAGCAGTACTTC.

J is TRBJ1-1 and V is TRBV10-2; D unclear. The CDR3 runs to 11 residues. With 6 bases removed from V and 1 base from J, the gap between germline ends came to 3 bases. Germline assignment: CDR1 WSHSY and CDR2 SAAADI. The CDR3 DNA follows: TGCGCCAGCAGCCCGAACACTGAAGCTTTCTTT. Translated, it gives CASSPNTEAFF.

The table lists this clone with a few counts. V usage is TRBV4-2 and J usage is TRBJ1-2, with 9 bases identical to TRBD1. CDR1 and CDR2 (germline): LGHNA, YNFKEQ. The CDR3 runs 17 residues. J lost 7 bases, V lost 4 bases, and 16 bases had no gene match. Written as DNA, the CDR3 is TGTGCCAGCAGCCGAGGGGTCCGGGACAGGGTTCTTTCTGGCTACACCTTC. Residues: CASSRGVRDRVLSGYTF.

The chain has TRBV27 and TRBJ2-5; 7 nucleotides align to TRBD1. Germline-derived CDR1 and CDR2 are MNHEY and SMNVEV (reference sequence). V shed 3 bases and J 5 bases; nucleotides not matched to a gene: 3. The CDR3 is made up of 13 amino acids. The CDR3 bases are TGTGCCAGCAGTTTTGGCAGGGGGGAGACCCAGTACTTC. Translating it yields CASSFGRGETQYF.

The V call is TRBV20-1, the J call TRBJ2-3; 8 nucleotides match TRBD1. This CDR3 spans 15 amino acids. The junction had 9 bases not matched to a gene; V was cut back by 3 bases and J by 4 bases. Per germline, CDR1 DFQATT and CDR2 SNEGSKA (reference sequence). The DNA of the CDR3 is TGCAGTGCTAGTCGTGGACAGGGACGCGCAGATACGCAGTATTTT. Translating gives CSASRGQGRADTQYF.

V gene TRBV7-9 combines with J gene TRBJ2-1, with D possibly matching TRBD1 (5 bases). The CDR3 runs 14 residues. The V end was cut by 5 bases, the J end by 3 bases, with 11 bases between. Germline values: CDR1 SEHNR, CDR2 FQNEAQ (reference sequence). The CDR3 sequence is CASSHRTDYNEQFF. The CDR3 DNA reads TGTGCCAGCAGCCACAGGACGGACTACAATGAGCAGTTCTTC. The variable domain in full, completed from reference TRBV7-9 and TRBJ2-1, reads DTGVSQNPRHKITKRGQNVTFRCDPISEHNRLYWYRQTLGQGPEFLTYFQNEAQLEKSRLLSDRFSAERPKGSFSTLEIQRTEQGDSAMYLCASSHRTDYNEQFFGPGTRLTVL.

The gene calls are TRBV28 and TRBJ1-2, with 9 nucleotides matching TRBD1. This CDR3 has 15 amino acids. Germline V gives CDR1 MDHEN, CDR2 SYDVKM. V trimming: 5 bases; J trimming: 4 bases; junction bases outside the gene matches: 8. CDR3 nucleotide sequence: TGTGCCAGCAGTCCCCCGGGACAGGGACTCTATGGCTACACCTTC. It is translated as CASSPPGQGLYGYTF.

V is TRBV7-3 and J is TRBJ2-2; D unresolved. Germline V CDR1 and CDR2: SGHTA, FQGTGA. V lost 5 bases and J 6 bases, leaving 10 bases between the germline ends. This CDR3 is 13 amino acids long. CDR3: CASSPQTAGELFF. CDR3 sequence (DNA): TGTGCCAGCAGCCCACAAACGGCCGGGGAGCTGTTTTTT.

The CDR3 DNA is TGTGCCAGCAGTTACTCGATAAGGGGACAGCCCCAGCATTTT. This sequence encodes CASSYSIRGQPQHF. The chain recombines TRBV6-5 with TRBJ1-5; TRBD1 might be the D (5 bases). Per germline, CDR1 MNHEY and CDR2 SVGAGI. With 0 bases removed from V and 7 bases from J, the gap between germline ends came to 10 bases. The CDR3 runs to 14 residues.

V is TRBV6-5 and J is TRBJ1-1; D is undetermined. CDR3 length equals 14 residues. Germline assignment: CDR1 MNHEY and CDR2 SVGAGI. Trimming shortened V by 6 bases and J by 0 bases, and 11 bases separated the two germline ends. CDR3 sequence reads: CASRLRPVNTEAFF. The CDR3 nucleotides read TGTGCCAGCAGACTCAGACCCGTGAACACTGAAGCTTTCTTT.

This clone was recorded only once. The chain employs TRBV30 and TRBJ1-4; no clear D gene. Germline V lookup: CDR1 GTSNPN, CDR2 SVGIG (reference sequence). V was clipped by 0 bases and J by 5 bases, with 4 bases between them. CDR3 length equals 12 residues. CDR3 residues: CAWSVDNEKLFF. CDR3 nucleotide sequence: TGTGCCTGGAGTGTAGACAATGAAAAACTGTTTTTT.

This chain connects TRBV21-1 to TRBJ1-3. TRBV21-1 constitutes a pseudogene. The CDR3 totals 15 residues. This chain's CDR3 is CASSKEAGSGNTIYF. Here the CDR3 DNA reads TGTGCCAGCAGCAAAGAAGCGGGCTCTGGAAACACCATATATTTT.

The V gene is TRBV6-4, the J gene TRBJ2-5; D is unresolved. Per germline, CDR1 MRHNA and CDR2 SNTAGT. CDR3 size: 10 residues. V dropped 1 base and J dropped 13 bases, with 7 bases sitting between them. The CDR3 sequence is CASSDFRAYF. CDR3 DNA: TGTGCCAGCAGTGACTTTCGAGCGTACTTC.

The chain uses TRBV28 and TRBJ2-7; TRBD2 might be the D (5 bases). Germline CDR1 reads MDHEN; CDR2 reads SYDVKM. Between the trimmed V and J ends, which lost 4 bases and 4 bases, there was a span of 20 bases. This CDR3 region has 16 residues. CDR3 protein: CASSSLGGTHGYEQYF. Written as DNA, the CDR3 is TGTGCCAGCAGTTCTCTCGGAGGCACCCATGGTTACGAGCAGTACTTC.

The CDR3 nucleotides are TGTGCCTGGAGCCTCGGGGGGTCCAGCTCCTATAATTCACCCCTCCACTTT. Amino acids: CAWSLGGSSSYNSPLHF. This chain connects TRBV30 to TRBJ1-6; a weak D match, TRBD1 (5 bases). The CDR3 has 17 residues. V gave up 3 bases and J gave up 0 bases, with 15 bases separating them. Germline values: CDR1 GTSNPN, CDR2 SVGIG (reference sequence).

The rearrangement links TRBV19 to TRBJ1-6; D not certain. The CDR3 sequence is 14 residues long. The V end lost 5 bases, the J end lost 10 bases, and 15 bases lay between the germline ends. In germline, CDR1 is LNHDA, CDR2 SQIVND (reference sequence). CDR3 region: CASSPGSNGSPLHF. The CDR3 nucleotides are TGTGCCAGTAGTCCGGGGTCGAACGGCTCACCCCTCCACTTT.

The rearrangement uses TRBV28 and TRBJ1-3; D is ambiguous. CDR3 length: 13 residues. Trimming took 6 bases from V and 0 from J, leaving 6 bases between them. The germline gives CDR1 MDHEN, CDR2 SYDVKM. The CDR3 DNA follows: TGTGCCAGCAGGAAACACTCTGGAAACACCATATATTTT. This codes for CASRKHSGNTIYF.

The V and J genes are TRBV28 and TRBJ1-1, with unresolved D. Trimming stripped 3 bases from V and 4 bases from J, with 12 bases between. The germline V gene has CDR1 MDHEN and CDR2 SYDVKM. The CDR3 contains 14 residues. The CDR3 is CASSFRVESTEAFF. CDR3 nucleotides: TGTGCCAGCAGTTTTAGGGTGGAGAGCACTGAAGCTTTCTTT.

CDR3 residues: CAWSRYYNEQFF. The CDR3 region has the DNA TGTGCCTGGAGTAGGTACTACAATGAGCAGTTCTTC. The rearrangement links TRBV30 to TRBJ2-1; D unresolved. The germline gives CDR1 GTSNPN, CDR2 SVGIG (reference sequence). The CDR3 loop spans 12 amino acids. V lost 2 bases, J lost 3 bases, and 5 bases lay in between.

This chain links TRBV2 with TRBJ2-3; D is ambiguous. Trimming left V 1 base short and J 8 bases short, with 16 bases between. The CDR3 contains 15 residues. The germline V gene encodes CDR1 SNHLY and CDR2 FYNNEI. The CDR3 DNA reads as TGTGCCAGCAGTGAAGTGTCGGCCACCCTCCGTACGCAGTATTTT. Translated: CASSEVSATLRTQYF.

The V and J genes are TRBV5-1 and TRBJ2-7; 12 bases fit TRBD2. V trimming: 0 bases; J trimming: 0 bases; junction bases outside the gene matches: 4. Germline CDR1 and CDR2: SGHRS and YFSETQ. The CDR3 covers 17 residues. CDR3 amino acids: CASSLGGLAGSSYEQYF. Here the CDR3 DNA reads TGCGCCAGCAGCTTGGGAGGACTAGCGGGGTCCTCCTACGAGCAGTACTTC.

This chain links TRBV6-6 with TRBJ1-6; D is possibly TRBD1 (6 bases). CDR1 and CDR2 (germline): MNHNY, SVGAGI (reference sequence). This CDR3 region has 17 residues. V lost 5 bases to trimming and J lost 2 bases, with 16 bases between them. The CDR3 reads CASSQQGFMAYNSPLHF. DNA of the CDR3: TGTGCCAGCAGTCAACAGGGTTTTATGGCCTATAATTCACCCCTCCACTTT.

V and J are TRBV28 and TRBJ2-1; a possible D gene is TRBD2 (5 bases). V shed 2 bases and J shed 8 bases, with 13 bases lying between them. Germline CDR1 MDHEN, CDR2 SYDVKM. This CDR3 has 14 amino acids. The CDR3 loop is CASSLVWGEDEQFF. The CDR3, as DNA: TGTGCCAGCAGTTTAGTCTGGGGAGAGGATGAGCAGTTCTTC. Full variable domain (missing parts from reference TRBV28 and TRBJ2-1): DVKVTQSSRYLVKRTGEKVFLECVQDMDHENMFWYRQDPGLGLRLIYFSYDVKMKEKGDIPEGYSVSREKKERFSLILESASTNQTSMYLCASSLVWGEDEQFFGPGTRLTVL.

J is TRBJ2-2 and V is TRBV19; D is tentatively TRBD1 or TRBD2 (6 bases each). CDR3 length: 15 residues. V lost 3 bases and J 6 bases, leaving 14 bases between the germline ends. Germline V gene lookup returns CDR1 LNHDA and CDR2 SQIVND (reference sequence). The CDR3: CASSIGGGYPGELFF. DNA of the CDR3: TGTGCCAGTAGTATTGGAGGGGGTTATCCCGGGGAGCTGTTTTTT.

This clone is a singleton in its sample. The chain uses TRBV20-1 and TRBJ2-3; D perhaps matches TRBD1 (6 bases). This CDR3 has 11 residues. V lost 4 bases to trimming and J lost 6 bases, with 8 bases between them. Germline V gives CDR1 DFQATT, CDR2 SNEGSKA (reference sequence). This CDR3 is CSATTGDTQYF. The CDR3 DNA reads as TGCAGTGCTACAACAGGGGATACGCAGTATTTT.